Shown below are 20 T cell receptor beta chains from a single sample sequenced in a study of control samples from healthy donors and cancer patients. TCRdb's copy holds only in-frame clones and misses some; the assay was immunoSEQ multiplex PCR. The clone table shows about 190,000 clones, with the ten largest holding about 2.2%. The sample consisted of blood. All receptors come from a woman in her thirties in good health.

The chain joins TRBV19 to TRBJ1-2; a weak D match, TRBD1 (5 bases). CDR3 length: 14 amino acids. The germline CDR1 and CDR2 sequences are LNHDA and SQIVND (reference sequence). Trimming pared 5 bases from V and 2 bases from J, leaving 12 bases between. This CDR3 reads CASSPGTWNYGYTF. CDR3 DNA: TGTGCCAGTAGTCCCGGGACCTGGAACTATGGCTACACCTTC.

The V gene is TRBV28, the J gene TRBJ1-2; 11 nucleotides align to TRBD1. V was clipped by 5 bases and J by 8 bases; unmatched bases: 13. Germline CDR1 and CDR2: MDHEN and SYDVKM. The CDR3 covers 16 residues. In DNA form, the CDR3 reads TGTGCCAGCAGTCTTCTAACGGACAGGGGGCTGGAAGGCTACACCTTC. Translated: CASSLLTDRGLEGYTF.

The rearrangement uses TRBV6-9 and TRBJ1-1, with no clear D. V shed 5 bases and J shed 6 bases, with 16 bases lying between them. There are 14 residues in the CDR3. Germline CDR1 is MNHGY and CDR2 is SVAAGI. CDR3 protein: CASSPLGEGPEAFF. The CDR3 nucleotides read TGTGCCAGCAGTCCCCTCGGGGAAGGCCCTGAAGCTTTCTTT.

Note on this clone: At one of its ends the junction is not consistent with the germline gene, which may arise from a read error. The chain recombines TRBV7-7 with TRBJ2-1, with D perhaps matching TRBD1 (5 bases). The V gene's germline CDR1 is SSHAT and CDR2 FNYEAQ (reference sequence). The CDR3 loop spans 14 amino acids. CDR3 bases: TGTGCTAGCAGCTTCAGGGAATTGGACAATGAGCAGTTCTTC. The encoded protein is CASSFRELDNEQFF.

The rearrangement links TRBV18 to TRBJ1-2; 8 positions match TRBD1. The ends lost 5 bases at V and 8 bases at J; junction bases unmatched: 10. This CDR3 has 14 amino acids. Germline values: CDR1 KGHSH, CDR2 LQKENI. CDR3 loop: CASSEGDRTIGYTF. DNA for the CDR3: TGTGCCAGCTCAGAAGGGGACAGGACGATCGGCTACACCTTC. The full variable domain, with the rest looked up from reference TRBV18 and TRBJ1-2, is NAGVMQNPRHLVRRRGQEARLRCSPMKGHSHVYWYRQLPEEGLKFMVYLQKENIIDESGMPKERFSAEFPKEGPSILRIQQVVRGDSAAYFCASSEGDRTIGYTFGSGTRLTVV.

This sequence joins TRBV5-6 and TRBJ1-2, with D perhaps TRBD1 (5 bases). This CDR3 region has 14 residues. The germline V gene has CDR1 SGHDT and CDR2 YYEEEE. V was clipped by 4 bases and J by 1 base, with 11 bases between them. Here the CDR3 reads CASSETDHNYGYTF. CDR3 sequence (DNA): TGTGCCAGCAGCGAGACAGATCATAACTATGGCTACACCTTC.

The chain employs TRBV2 and TRBJ2-7, with a weak D call TRBD2 (5 bases). Per the germline V gene, CDR1 is SNHLY and CDR2 is FYNNEI. V was shortened by 5 bases and J by 2 bases, with 7 bases between the two germline ends. The CDR3 extends over 12 amino acids. CDR3 bases: TGTGCCAGCAGTCGGGATACCTACGAGCAGTACTTC. Translation: CASSRDTYEQYF.

The chain uses TRBV11-3 and TRBJ2-3; D is undetermined. V lost 3 bases to trimming and J lost 6 bases, with 10 bases between them. From germline, CDR1 is SGHNT and CDR2 YENEEA. The CDR3 length is 13 residues. The CDR3, as DNA: TGTGCCAGCAGCTTCAGCCCCGGGGATACGCAGTATTTT. It specifies CASSFSPGDTQYF. Together with reference TRBV11-3 and TRBJ2-3, the CDR3 gives the full variable domain: EAGVVQSPRYKIIEKKQPVAFWCNPISGHNTLYWYLQNLGQGPELLIRYENEEAVDDSQLPKDRFSAERLKGVDSTLKIQPAELGDSAVYLCASSFSPGDTQYFGPGTRLTVL.

The J gene is TRBJ2-2, the V gene TRBV12-5; TRBD2 might be the D (6 bases). Germline CDR1 is LGHNT and CDR2 is FRNRAP. The CDR3 is 18 residues long. The V end lost 0 bases, the J end lost 4 bases, and 18 bases lay between the germline ends. Here the CDR3 DNA reads TGTGCTAGTGGTTTGGTACCTCGCGCGGGGCGAGGCACCGGGGAGCTGTTTTTT. Translated, it gives CASGLVPRAGRGTGELFF.

CDR3 sequence: CASSYEGGLNEQFF. CDR3 sequence (DNA): TGTGCCAGCAGTTACGAAGGGGGGCTGAATGAGCAGTTCTTC. V is TRBV6-6 and J is TRBJ2-1; D may correspond to TRBD1 or TRBD2 (6 bases each). The CDR3 length is 14 residues. Trimming pared 2 bases from V and 7 bases from J, leaving 12 bases between. Per germline, CDR1 MNHNY and CDR2 SVGAGI (reference sequence).

The chain recombines TRBV3-1 (or the pseudogene TRBV3-2) with TRBJ2-7; D uncertain. Germline V gene lookup returns CDR1 LGHDT and CDR2 YNNKEL (reference sequence). The CDR3 is 13 residues long. Trimming removed 0 bases from V and 3 bases from J, with 6 bases in between. DNA of the CDR3: TGTGCCAGCAGCCAAGATCGGAACTACGAGCAGTACTTC. Translating it yields CASSQDRNYEQYF.

V is TRBV28 and J is TRBJ1-4, with D unclear. Trimming left V 3 bases short and J 8 bases short, with 16 bases between. Germline V CDR1 and CDR2: MDHEN, SYDVKM. CDR3 length: 15 amino acids. CDR3: CASSFSRQAGEKLFF. The CDR3 bases are TGTGCCAGCAGTTTTTCCCGGCAGGCGGGGGAAAAACTGTTTTTT.

This rearrangement joins TRBV27 to TRBJ1-3, with D maybe TRBD1 (6 bases). The V end lost 5 bases, the J end lost 2 bases, and 25 bases lay between the germline ends. CDR3 size: 19 residues. Germline V CDR1 and CDR2: MNHEY, SMNVEV (reference sequence). CDR3 in amino acids: CASSTRPDRRTGTGNTIYF. CDR3 DNA sequence: TGTGCCAGCAGTACCCGCCCCGACAGGAGAACTGGTACTGGAAACACCATATATTTT.

The chain recombines TRBV7-2 with TRBJ2-5; TRBD2 might be the D (5 bases). V gave up 3 bases and J gave up 3 bases, with 8 bases separating them. The germline V gene has CDR1 SGHTA and CDR2 FQGNSA. The length of the CDR3 is 13 residues. The DNA for the CDR3 is TGTGCCAGCAGCTTGCGAGGGAAAGAGACCCAGTACTTC. It yields the protein CASSLRGKETQYF. The full variable domain, in which reference TRBV7-2 and TRBJ2-5 provide the parts outside the CDR3, is GAGVSQSPSNKVTEKGKDVELRCDPISGHTALYWYRQSLGQGLEFLIYFQGNSAPDKSGLPSDRFSAERTGGSVSTLTIQRTQQEDSAVYLCASSLRGKETQYFGPGTRLLVL.

The chain uses TRBV2 and TRBJ1-4, with D possibly TRBD1 on 5 matching bases. This CDR3 has 16 residues. The ends were cut back, 5 bases at V and 2 bases at J, with 15 bases in the middle. Germline V gene lookup returns CDR1 SNHLY and CDR2 FYNNEI. The CDR3 loop is CASSRGRLGTNEKLFF. The CDR3 DNA reads as TGTGCCAGCAGTCGGGGCCGATTGGGGACTAATGAAAAACTGTTTTTT.

This chain links TRBV27 with TRBJ2-7; D is possibly TRBD1 (7 bases). The CDR3 length is 15 residues. Germline CDR1 reads MNHEY; CDR2 reads SMNVEV (reference sequence). Between the trimmed V and J ends, which lost 3 bases and 7 bases, there was a span of 19 bases. As DNA, the CDR3 is TGTGCCAGCAGTTTTCAACAGGGGTGGAGGGGAGAGCAGTACTTC. It encodes CASSFQQGWRGEQYF.

This chain connects TRBV7-2 to TRBJ1-3, with TRBD1 identical over 7 bases. Germline CDR1 reads SGHTA; CDR2 reads FQGNSA. The junction had 8 bases not matched to a gene; V was cut back by 5 bases and J by 4 bases. The CDR3 length is 15 residues. The CDR3 loop reads CASSLEWTGGNTIYF. Written as DNA, the CDR3 is TGTGCCAGCAGCCTCGAGTGGACAGGCGGAAACACCATATATTTT.

CDR3 bases: TGTGCCAGCACCTCAGGCAGGGCGGGGGTTGAGCAGTTCTTC. This codes for CASTSGRAGVEQFF. V usage is TRBV2 and J usage is TRBJ2-1; 7 nucleotides agree with TRBD2. The germline gives CDR1 SNHLY, CDR2 FYNNEI. This CDR3 spans 14 amino acids. The junction had 12 bases not matched to a gene; V was cut back by 7 bases and J by 9 bases.

The chain links TRBV5-1 to TRBJ2-2; TRBD2 aligns across 7 bases. This CDR3 is built from 17 residues. Germline values: CDR1 SGHRS, CDR2 YFSETQ. Trimming removed 7 bases from V and 4 bases from J; junction bases left unmatched: 16. CDR3 residues: CASLAGRGRGTTGELFF. CDR3 DNA: TGCGCCAGCCTTGCGGGTCGAGGGCGGGGGACCACCGGGGAGCTGTTTTTT.

The chain couples TRBV28 to TRBJ1-6, with D uncertain. V lost 3 bases and J lost 0, with 12 bases in between. CDR3 size: 17 residues. CDR1 and CDR2 (germline): MDHEN, SYDVKM. The CDR3 is CASSFRDILSYNSPLHF. CDR3 nucleotides: TGTGCCAGCAGTTTTCGCGACATCCTCTCCTATAATTCACCCCTCCACTTT.